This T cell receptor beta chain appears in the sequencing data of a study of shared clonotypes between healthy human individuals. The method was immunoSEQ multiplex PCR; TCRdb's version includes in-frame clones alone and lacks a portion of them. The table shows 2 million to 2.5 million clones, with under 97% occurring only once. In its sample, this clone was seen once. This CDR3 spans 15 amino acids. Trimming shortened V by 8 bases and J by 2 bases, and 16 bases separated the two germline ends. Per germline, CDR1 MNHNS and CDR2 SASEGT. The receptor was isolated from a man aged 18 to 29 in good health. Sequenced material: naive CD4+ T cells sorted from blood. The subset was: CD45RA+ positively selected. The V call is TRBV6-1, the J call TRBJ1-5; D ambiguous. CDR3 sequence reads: CASRSGGFGNQPQHF. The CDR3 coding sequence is TGTGCCAGCCGCTCCGGAGGGTTTGGCAATCAGCCCCAGCATTTT.